The 20 T cell receptor beta chains in this list originate from one sample, sequenced in a study of technical replicates of blood from several donors. Assay: immunoSEQ multiplex PCR; the TCRdb copy retains only in-frame clones and omits some. The sample carries roughly 92,000 clones, approximately 95% recorded once. Sequenced material: T cells isolated from PBMCs. These receptor sequences come from a human donor in good health.

The V call is TRBV27, the J call TRBJ2-1, with 10 nucleotides matching TRBD2. V lost 10 bases, J lost 4 bases, and 7 bases stayed unmatched. The CDR3 sequence is 14 residues long. Germline-derived CDR1 and CDR2 are MNHEY and SMNVEV (reference sequence). The CDR3 reads CATKASGGYNEQFF. DNA of the CDR3: TGTGCCACCAAGGCTAGCGGGGGTTACAATGAGCAGTTCTTC.

The chain employs TRBV6-6 and TRBJ2-2; 10 bases fit TRBD2. The V gene end was trimmed by 4 bases and the J gene end by 9 bases; junction bases not matched to a gene: 8. This CDR3 comprises 15 residues. The germline V gene encodes CDR1 MNHNY and CDR2 SVGAGI (reference sequence). The CDR3 reads CASSSQSGRDRELFF. For the CDR3, the DNA is TGTGCCAGCAGTTCCCAAAGCGGGAGGGATAGGGAGCTGTTTTTT.

The rearrangement links TRBV7-9 to TRBJ2-2; 7 nucleotides line up with TRBD1. The ends lost 5 bases at V and 2 bases at J; junction bases unmatched: 8. The CDR3 is 16 amino acids. Germline CDR1 reads SEHNR; CDR2 reads FQNEAQ (reference sequence). CDR3 loop: CASSAKGQINTGELFF. The DNA of the CDR3 is TGTGCCAGCAGCGCGAAGGGACAGATTAACACCGGGGAGCTGTTTTTT.

This rearrangement joins TRBV6-9 to TRBJ2-1, with 7 bases identical to TRBD1. Germline V CDR1 and CDR2: MNHGY, SVAAGI. The CDR3 length is 14 residues. The V and J ends lost 8 bases and 8 bases, in that order; junction bases with no gene match: 12. CDR3 loop: CASGQDLYTDEQFF. The CDR3, as DNA: TGTGCCAGCGGACAGGACCTCTATACGGATGAGCAGTTCTTC.

This clone was counted a single time. The chain recombines TRBV5-1 with TRBJ2-4, with 7 bases lining up with TRBD1. Germline CDR1 is SGHRS and CDR2 is YFSETQ. V was pared by 4 bases and J by 6 bases, with 7 bases of the junction left unmatched. The CDR3 has 14 residues. The CDR3 spells CASSDTTGPNIQYF. In DNA form, the CDR3 reads TGCGCCAGCAGCGATACGACAGGGCCAAACATTCAGTACTTC.

The chain has TRBV6-5 and TRBJ2-5; weak D call: TRBD2 (5 bases). Germline V CDR1 and CDR2: MNHEY, SVGAGI. V was pared by 2 bases and J by 1 base, with 8 bases between. This CDR3 spans 14 amino acids. The CDR3 DNA sequence: TGTGCCAGCAGTTACAGCGGCTTCCAAGAGACCCAGTACTTC. It specifies CASSYSGFQETQYF.

This clone appeared a single time. Germline and junction disagree at one end, which may indicate a read error. This chain connects TRBV4-2 to TRBJ2-7; 8 bases map to TRBD2. The CDR3 loop spans 12 amino acids. Germline V gene sequence: CDR1 LGHNA, CDR2 YNFKEQ. DNA for the CDR3: TGTGCCAGCAGCCACCTAATTAGCGGGATGGTTTTC. Amino acids: CASSHLISGMVF.

The chain is built from TRBV2 and TRBJ1-1; no definite D call. The V end was cut by 7 bases, the J end by 0 bases, with 9 bases between. This CDR3 is built from 13 residues. The V gene's germline CDR1 is SNHLY and CDR2 FYNNEI. The CDR3 DNA reads TGTGCCAGCACCTTAAGAGTGAACACTGAAGCTTTCTTT. Its protein is CASTLRVNTEAFF.

V gene TRBV7-3 combines with J gene TRBJ2-5; 10 bases align to TRBD1. This CDR3 spans 15 amino acids. Germline CDR1 and CDR2: SGHTA and FQGTGA. Trimming cost V 2 bases and J 2 bases; bases outside gene matches: 2. CDR3 sequence: CASSLGGQGQETQYF. Here the CDR3 DNA reads TGTGCCAGCAGCTTAGGGGGACAGGGGCAAGAGACCCAGTACTTC.

The chain couples TRBV19 to TRBJ2-6; tentative D call: TRBD2 (5 bases). With 3 bases removed from V and 9 bases from J, the gap between germline ends came to 12 bases. Germline CDR1 LNHDA, CDR2 SQIVND (reference sequence). The CDR3 spans 14 residues. In DNA, the CDR3 is TGTGCCAGTAGTATTCTAGCAGGTCACAACGTCCTGACTTTC. Translated: CASSILAGHNVLTF.

The rearrangement links TRBV6-5 to TRBJ2-1; TRBD1 aligns across 10 bases. The CDR3 covers 14 residues. V gave up 7 bases and J gave up 6 bases; unmatched junction bases: 6. Germline assignment: CDR1 MNHEY and CDR2 SVGAGI. DNA for the CDR3: TGTGCCAGCACCGGGACAGGGGAGTCCAATGAGCAGTTCTTC. Protein product: CASTGTGESNEQFF.

The chain employs TRBV6-1 and TRBJ2-7; TRBD1 matches at 11 bases. The V gene end was trimmed by 6 bases and the J gene end by 5 bases; junction bases not matched to a gene: 6. The CDR3 runs to 14 residues. CDR1 and CDR2 (germline): MNHNS, SASEGT. CDR3 loop: CASSLDRGRHEQYF. CDR3 sequence (DNA): TGTGCCAGCAGCTTGGACAGGGGGCGCCACGAGCAGTACTTC.

The rearrangement joins TRBV7-2 to TRBJ1-5; D unresolved. Germline-derived CDR1 and CDR2 are SGHTA and FQGNSA. The CDR3 is made up of 13 amino acids. Trimming shortened V by 5 bases and J by 3 bases, and 8 bases separated the two germline ends. CDR3 protein: CASSKDSNQPQHF. The CDR3 DNA follows: TGTGCCAGCAGCAAGGACTCCAATCAGCCCCAGCATTTT.

The rearrangement links TRBV13 to TRBJ2-7; the match to TRBD1 covers 7 bases. Unmatched junction bases numbered 3, after V lost 4 bases and J lost 0 bases. The CDR3 contains 14 residues. CDR1 is PRHDT, CDR2 FYEKMQ, per germline (reference sequence). CDR3 residues: CASSSDRSSYEQYF. CDR3 nucleotides: TGTGCCAGCAGCTCGGACAGGAGCTCCTACGAGCAGTACTTC.

The chain carries TRBV5-1 and TRBJ1-2; the D gene is possibly TRBD1 (5 bases). This CDR3 has 14 amino acids. Germline lookup yields CDR1 SGHRS and CDR2 YFSETQ. V shed 4 bases and J shed 4 bases, with 14 bases lying between them. The CDR3 sequence: CASSPRGGSYGYTF. CDR3 in DNA: TGCGCCAGCAGCCCCCGGGGGGGTAGCTATGGCTACACCTTC. Using reference TRBV5-1 and TRBJ1-2 for the parts outside the CDR3, the full variable domain is KAGVTQTPRYLIKTRGQQVTLSCSPISGHRSVSWYQQTPGQGLQFLFEYFSETQRNKGNFPGRFSGRQFSNSRSEMNVSTLELGDSALYLCASSPRGGSYGYTFGSGTRLTVV.

CDR3: CASSLGLVYEQYF. The CDR3 region has the DNA TGTGCCAGCAGTTTAGGACTAGTCTACGAGCAGTACTTC. The V and J genes are TRBV5-5 and TRBJ2-7; 7 nucleotides agree with TRBD2. The length of the CDR3 is 13 residues. V trimming: 5 bases; J trimming: 3 bases; junction bases outside the gene matches: 5. Germline lookup yields CDR1 SGHKS and CDR2 YYEKEE (reference sequence).

J is TRBJ2-3 and V is TRBV11-3, with 10 positions matching TRBD2. Germline V gene lookup returns CDR1 SGHNT and CDR2 YENEEA. After removal of 4 bases from V and 4 bases from J, the junction contained 5 bases not matched to a gene. CDR3 length: 15 residues. The CDR3 DNA is TGTGCCAGCAGCTCGACTAGCGGGTGGTCAGATACGCAGTATTTT. Residues: CASSSTSGWSDTQYF.

The V call is TRBV2, the J call TRBJ2-7; 8 positions match TRBD1. The ends lost 6 bases at V and 2 bases at J; junction bases unmatched: 12. The CDR3 spans 16 residues. Germline V gene lookup returns CDR1 SNHLY and CDR2 FYNNEI. The DNA of the CDR3 is TGTGCCAGCAGGCCTGGACAGGGACCGGGTCCCTACGAGCAGTACTTC. As protein: CASRPGQGPGPYEQYF.

The chain is built from TRBV29-1 and TRBJ2-5; D uncertain. V lost 1 base to trimming and J lost 5 bases, with 5 bases between them. This CDR3 is 11 amino acids long. Germline CDR1 and CDR2: SQVTM and ANQGSEA. DNA for the CDR3: TGCAGCGTTGAAGCCTACGAGACCCAGTACTTC. Its protein is CSVEAYETQYF.

The gene calls are TRBV9 and TRBJ2-1; possible D gene TRBD1, 5 bases. V gave up 0 bases and J gave up 7 bases, with 20 bases separating them. From germline, CDR1 is SGDLS and CDR2 YYNGEE. The CDR3 sequence is 17 residues long. The CDR3 sequence is CASSVDNLVRGVNEQFF. As DNA, the CDR3 is TGTGCCAGCAGCGTAGATAATCTAGTTAGGGGTGTGAATGAGCAGTTCTTC.